This T cell receptor beta chain is drawn from a study of cytomegalovirus exposure and HLA in healthy donors. Whole-study results and caveats: As immune exposure information, only CMV serostatus was available. Later work showed greater clonal expansion in HLA-associated TCR beta chains than in equally common others. Some V segments, including TRBV6-2 and TRBV6-3, were excluded as indistinguishable. Researchers reported in a later analysis that a missense DCLRE1C variant was tied to TCR beta V- and J-gene trimming.

The PCR had 60 Vbeta and 13 Jbeta primers. Sequencing was performed with immunoSEQ multiplex PCR; in TCRdb, only in-frame clones are kept and a portion is missing. The sample holds about 90,000 clones, 85% to 90% seen once. Turning to this clone: Its antigen is still unknown.

V was pared by 0 bases and J by 13 bases, with 14 bases between. This CDR3 spans 13 amino acids. In germline, CDR1 is SGHRS, CDR2 YFSETQ. The rearrangement links TRBV5-1 to TRBJ2-1, with D tentatively TRBD2 (6 bases). The receptor comes from a man aged 18 to 30 in good health and CMV-seronegative. What was sequenced was PBMCs. The DNA for the CDR3 is TGCGCCAGCAGCTTGGCCATCCAACTAGCACAGTTCTTC. Protein product: CASSLAIQLAQFF.